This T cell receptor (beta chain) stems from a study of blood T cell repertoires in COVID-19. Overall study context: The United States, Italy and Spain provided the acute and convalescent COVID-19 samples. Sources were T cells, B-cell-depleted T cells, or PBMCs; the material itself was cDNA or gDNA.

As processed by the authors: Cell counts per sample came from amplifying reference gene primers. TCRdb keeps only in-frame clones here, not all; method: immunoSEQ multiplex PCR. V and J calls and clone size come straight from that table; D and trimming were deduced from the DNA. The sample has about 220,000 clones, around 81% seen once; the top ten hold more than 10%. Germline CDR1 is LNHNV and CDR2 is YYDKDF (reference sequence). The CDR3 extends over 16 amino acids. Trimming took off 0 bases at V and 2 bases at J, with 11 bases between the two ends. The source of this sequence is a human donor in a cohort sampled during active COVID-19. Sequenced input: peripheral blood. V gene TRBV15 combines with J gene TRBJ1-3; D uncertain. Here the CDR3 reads CATSRDRSGTGNTIYF. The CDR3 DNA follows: TGTGCCACCAGCAGAGATCGCTCGGGGACTGGAAACACCATATATTTT. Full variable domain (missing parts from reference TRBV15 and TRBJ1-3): DAMVIQNPRYQVTQFGKPVTLSCSQTLNHNVMYWYQQKSSQAPKLLFHYYDKDFNNEADTPDNFQSRRPNTSFCFLDIRSPGLGDTAMYLCATSRDRSGTGNTIYFGEGSWLTVV.